This T cell receptor beta chain was observed in a study of identical twins. CDR1 is LGHNA and CDR2 is YSLEER in the germline V gene. V shed 1 base and J shed 5 bases, with 14 bases lying between them. The CDR3 covers 15 residues. This clonotype was counted between two and nine times. Using its own MiXCR run on the 5' RACE reads, TCRdb lists one record per CDR3 protein. The data contain 700,000 or so distinct CDR3 sequences, about 9.4% of them seen just once; the ten biggest clones take up 0.98%. In addition, the sample was reused for a study of yellow fever vaccine responses in identical twins.

The specimen sequenced was PBMCs. This rearrangement joins TRBV4-3 to TRBJ2-5, with D possibly matching TRBD1 (6 bases). The TCR sequence derives from a woman aged 18-35 years in good health. The CDR3 region is CASSQATGYGETQYF. DNA of the CDR3: TGCGCCAGCAGCCAAGCTACAGGGTATGGGGAGACCCAGTACTTC.